This entry lists 8 T cell receptor beta chains sequenced from one sample in a study of shared clonotypes between healthy human individuals. Clones were read by immunoSEQ multiplex PCR, and TCRdb kept only the in-frame ones, dropping some. The sample yields around 1.5 million clones, 95% to 99% seen once. Sequencing was carried out using naive CD4+ T cells sorted from blood. Subset reported: CD45RA+ positively selected. These receptors originate from a man aged 25 to 40 in good health.

The rearrangement uses TRBV4-3 and TRBJ1-5, with 9 bases that match TRBD1. The V gene end was trimmed by 3 bases and the J gene end by 6 bases; junction bases not matched to a gene: 6. The CDR3 has 15 residues. The germline gives CDR1 LGHNA, CDR2 YSLEER. DNA of the CDR3: TGCGCCAGCAGCCAGGATACAGGGGGCGGTCAGCCCCAGCATTTT. It specifies CASSQDTGGGQPQHF.

This chain connects TRBV7-6 to TRBJ2-5, with D possibly matching TRBD2 (6 bases). Per germline, CDR1 SGHVS and CDR2 FNYEAQ. CDR3 length: 16 amino acids. Between the trimmed V and J ends, which lost 1 base and 0 bases, there was a span of 12 bases. The CDR3 is CASSLGLAVDQETQYF. The CDR3 nucleotides read TGTGCCAGCAGCTTAGGGTTAGCGGTAGACCAAGAGACCCAGTACTTC.

The gene calls are TRBV28 and TRBJ2-7; 11 bases are shared with TRBD2. Germline values: CDR1 MDHEN, CDR2 SYDVKM. The V segment lost 10 bases and the J segment 0 bases; nucleotides outside the gene matches: 5. This CDR3 is 14 amino acids long. The CDR3: CATRLAGRSYEQYF. In DNA form, the CDR3 reads TGTGCCACCCGACTAGCGGGGCGCTCCTACGAGCAGTACTTC.

V gene TRBV4-1 combines with J gene TRBJ2-2, with 8 bases aligning to TRBD2. The CDR3 length is 15 residues. Germline V gene lookup returns CDR1 MGHRA and CDR2 YSYEKL. The V and J ends lost 2 bases and 6 bases, in that order; junction bases with no gene match: 5. CDR3 residues: CASSQKSGSSGELFF. The CDR3, as DNA: TGCGCCAGCAGCCAAAAAAGCGGGAGTTCCGGGGAGCTGTTTTTT.

The rearrangement links TRBV21-1 to TRBJ2-6; TRBD1 was called by the table and not checked on the DNA. TRBV21-1 is shown as a pseudogene. The CDR3 has 17 amino acids. CDR3 loop: CASSGRQGISGANVLTF. The CDR3 coding sequence is TGTGCCAGCAGCGGACGACAGGGAATCTCTGGGGCCAACGTCCTGACTTTC.

This clone was seen a single time. The chain uses TRBV27 and TRBJ1-5; no definite D call. CDR1 and CDR2 (germline): MNHEY, SMNVEV (reference sequence). There are 13 residues in the CDR3. Trimming cost V 6 bases and J 0 bases, with 6 bases left between them. The CDR3 protein is CASSDYSNQPQHF. The DNA for the CDR3 is TGTGCCAGCAGCGATTATAGCAATCAGCCCCAGCATTTT.

V gene TRBV4-1 combines with J gene TRBJ1-2; D may be TRBD1 (5 bases). The CDR3 is 14 residues long. Trimming shortened V by 4 bases and J by 2 bases, and 11 bases separated the two germline ends. The germline CDR1 and CDR2 sequences are MGHRA and YSYEKL. CDR3 DNA: TGCGCCAGCAGCCCCGTGGGGGACAACTATGGCTACACCTTC. This encodes CASSPVGDNYGYTF.

As for this clone: Different DNA sequences within this sample yield the same CDR3. V usage is TRBV5-1 and J usage is TRBJ2-2; 8 bases line up with TRBD1. From germline, CDR1 is SGHRS and CDR2 YFSETQ. The CDR3 is 14 residues long. Trimming took 2 bases from V and 5 from J; bases not matched to a gene: 2. CDR3 in DNA: TGCGCCAGCAGCTTAGGACAGGGAACCGGGGAGCTGTTTTTT. It specifies CASSLGQGTGELFF.